Presented here are 9 T cell receptor beta chains from one specimen sequenced in a study of shared clonotypes between healthy human individuals. Naive CD8 isolation took CD45RO-negative cells positively selected for CCR7 and excluded terminally differentiated effector memory CD45RA+ cells. Repertoires were generated with immunoSEQ multiplex PCR, while TCRdb's copy carries only in-frame clones and drops some. The sample contains 550,000 to 750,000 clones, around 95% of which appear only once. Sequencing was performed on naive CD8+ T cells sorted from blood. The source of these receptors is a woman in her twenties or thirties in good health.

The CDR3 DNA follows: TGTGCCAGCAGTCGACTTCTAGCGGGAGGGCCGGATAATGAGCAGTTCTTC. Its translation is CASSRLLAGGPDNEQFF. V is TRBV27 and J is TRBJ2-1, with 12 positions matching TRBD2. With 5 bases clipped from V and 7 bases from J, the junction kept 12 bases outside the gene matches. The CDR3 runs to 17 residues. CDR1 is MNHEY and CDR2 is SMNVEV in the germline V gene (reference sequence).

The chain combines TRBV4-2 with TRBJ2-3; 12 nucleotides line up with TRBD2. V gave up 0 bases and J gave up 0 bases; unmatched junction bases: 7. The CDR3 is 19 amino acids. Germline CDR1 is LGHNA and CDR2 is YNFKEQ. For the CDR3, the DNA is TGTGCCAGCAGCCAAGATAAGACTAGCGGGAGCTACAGCACAGATACGCAGTATTTT. It is translated as CASSQDKTSGSYSTDTQYF.

The chain couples TRBV11-2 to TRBJ2-3, with a possible D match to TRBD1 (5 bases). CDR1 and CDR2 (germline): SGHAT, FQNNGV. This CDR3 region has 11 residues. V shed 5 bases and J shed 8 bases, with 8 bases lying between them. CDR3 sequence: CASSRQGTQYF. Written as DNA, the CDR3 is TGTGCCAGCAGCCGCCAGGGTACGCAGTATTTT.

This sequence joins TRBV28 and TRBJ2-1; D remains unclear. Trimming removed 6 bases from V and 8 bases from J, with 8 bases in between. This CDR3 comprises 11 residues. Germline CDR1 MDHEN, CDR2 SYDVKM. The CDR3: CASRSDDEQFF. CDR3 bases: TGTGCCAGCAGAAGTGACGATGAGCAGTTCTTC.

This chain uses TRBV29-1 with TRBJ2-1, with D perhaps being TRBD1 or TRBD2 (6 bases each). V lost 0 bases, J lost 9 bases, and 18 bases lay in between. CDR1 is SQVTM and CDR2 is ANQGSEA in the germline V gene. CDR3 size: 15 residues. The CDR3 reads CSVEEGGGIAREQFF. The DNA of the CDR3 is TGCAGCGTTGAAGAGGGGGGCGGGATCGCCCGTGAGCAGTTCTTC.

The gene calls are TRBV2 and TRBJ2-7; D is perhaps TRBD2 (6 bases). Trimming cost V 6 bases and J 4 bases, with 16 bases left between them. The CDR3 covers 14 residues. Germline V gives CDR1 SNHLY, CDR2 FYNNEI. DNA of the CDR3: TGTGCCAGCAGCCGCAATTCTGCGGGGTACGAGCAGTACTTC. Protein sequence: CASSRNSAGYEQYF.

The CDR3 here is CASSGPSGRASRPGELFF. The CDR3 region has the DNA TGTGCCAGCAGTGGTCCCAGCGGGAGGGCCTCGAGACCCGGGGAGCTGTTTTTT. This chain links TRBV2 with TRBJ2-2, with 10 nucleotides matching TRBD2. Per the germline V gene, CDR1 is SNHLY and CDR2 is FYNNEI. This CDR3 is 18 amino acids long. V shed 4 bases, J shed 6 bases, and the junction held 14 bases outside the gene matches.

The chain couples TRBV7-8 to TRBJ2-1; 7 bases fit TRBD2. This CDR3 region has 15 residues. The germline V gene encodes CDR1 SGHVS and CDR2 FQNEAQ. Losses at the gene ends were 3 bases for V and 4 bases for J; bases not matched to a gene: 6. The CDR3 nucleotides are TGTGCCAGCAGCTTGCCAGCGGGGCCTTACAATGAGCAGTTCTTC. Amino acid sequence: CASSLPAGPYNEQFF.

The CDR3 is CASTPTSGRTQTHADTQYF. CDR3 coding DNA: TGCGCCAGCACCCCGACTAGCGGGAGGACCCAAACCCATGCAGATACGCAGTATTTT. The rearrangement links TRBV4-1 to TRBJ2-3; 13 positions agree with TRBD2. The CDR3 has 19 amino acids. V lost 7 bases and J lost 4; bases outside the gene matches: 17. Germline V gives CDR1 MGHRA, CDR2 YSYEKL.